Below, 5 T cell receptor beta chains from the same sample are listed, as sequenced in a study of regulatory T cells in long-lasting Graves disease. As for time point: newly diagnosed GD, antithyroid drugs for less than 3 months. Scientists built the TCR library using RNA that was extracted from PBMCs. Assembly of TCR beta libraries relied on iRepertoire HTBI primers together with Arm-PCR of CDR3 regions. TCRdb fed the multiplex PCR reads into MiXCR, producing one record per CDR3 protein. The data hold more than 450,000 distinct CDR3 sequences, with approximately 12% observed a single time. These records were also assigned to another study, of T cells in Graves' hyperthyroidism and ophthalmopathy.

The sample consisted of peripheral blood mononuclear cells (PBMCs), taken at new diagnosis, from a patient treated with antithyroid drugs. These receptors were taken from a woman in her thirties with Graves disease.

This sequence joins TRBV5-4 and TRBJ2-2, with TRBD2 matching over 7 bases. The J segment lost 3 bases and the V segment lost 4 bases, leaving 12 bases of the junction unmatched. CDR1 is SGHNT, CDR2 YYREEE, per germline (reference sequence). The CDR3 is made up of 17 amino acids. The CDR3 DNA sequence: TGTGCCAGCAGCCGCTCCACTAGCGTACAACACACCGGGGAGCTGTTTTTT. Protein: CASSRSTSVQHTGELFF.

CDR3 nucleotides: TGTGCCAGCAGCCCCCCGGGGGTGGGCAATGAGCAGTTCTTC. Translating it yields CASSPPGVGNEQFF. The V call is TRBV7-2, the J call TRBJ2-1, with a weak D call TRBD2 (6 bases). Germline assignment: CDR1 SGHTA and CDR2 FQGNSA. The V gene lost 5 bases and the J gene lost 6 bases, with 14 bases spanning the gap. This CDR3 spans 14 amino acids.

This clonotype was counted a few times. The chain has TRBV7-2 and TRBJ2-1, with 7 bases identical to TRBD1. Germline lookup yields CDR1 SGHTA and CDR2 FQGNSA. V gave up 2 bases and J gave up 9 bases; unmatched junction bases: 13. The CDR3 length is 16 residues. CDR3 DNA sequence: TGTGCCAGCAGCTTAAAAGGGGGCTGGGATTTCGGTGAGCAGTTCTTC. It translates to CASSLKGGWDFGEQFF.

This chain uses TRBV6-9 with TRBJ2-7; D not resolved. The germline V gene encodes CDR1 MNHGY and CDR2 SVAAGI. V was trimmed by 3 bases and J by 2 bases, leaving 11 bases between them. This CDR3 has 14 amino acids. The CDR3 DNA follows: TGTGCCAGCAGTTACACCGACTCGGCCTACGAGCAGTACTTC. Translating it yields CASSYTDSAYEQYF.

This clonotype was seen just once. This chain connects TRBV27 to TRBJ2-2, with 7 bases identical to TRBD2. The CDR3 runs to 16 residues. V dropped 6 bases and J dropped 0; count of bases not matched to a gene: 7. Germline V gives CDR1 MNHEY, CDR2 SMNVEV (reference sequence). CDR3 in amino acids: CASSISRGANTGELFF. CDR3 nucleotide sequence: TGTGCCAGCAGCATTTCCCGGGGGGCGAACACCGGGGAGCTGTTTTTT.